This entry lists 8 T cell receptor beta chains sequenced from one sample in a study of PD-1 blockade in classical Hodgkin lymphoma. Time point defined: cycle 4 day 1 (C4D1), after five to seven weeks of nivolumab. All patients experienced relapse after autologous stem cell transplantation, and brentuximab vedotin exposure was variable. Sequencing used immunoSEQ multiplex PCR; TCRdb keeps in-frame clones, though not all of them. This sample has tens of thousands of clones, with about nine tenths found just once. The source was peripheral blood mononuclear cells (PBMCs), collected before the fourth cycle of nivolumab. The source is a human donor with classical Hodgkin lymphoma.

V and J are TRBV27 and TRBJ2-7, with D tentatively TRBD1 or TRBD2 (5 bases each). In germline, CDR1 is MNHEY, CDR2 SMNVEV (reference sequence). V lost 7 bases and J lost 0, with 16 bases in between. The CDR3 sequence is 15 residues long. The CDR3 protein is CASTPRDASSYEQYF. The CDR3 coding sequence is TGTGCCAGCACCCCCCGGGACGCATCCTCCTACGAGCAGTACTTC.

This chain links TRBV7-6 with TRBJ1-1; D is uncertain. Trimming left V 2 bases short and J 11 bases short, with 15 bases between. The CDR3 sequence is 13 residues long. CDR1 and CDR2 (germline): SGHVS, FNYEAQ. The CDR3 DNA follows: TGTGCCAGCAGCTTATCCGTTTGGCCCCCCGCTTTCTTT. It translates to CASSLSVWPPAFF.

V gene TRBV6-1 combines with J gene TRBJ1-5; 7 bases align to TRBD1. The CDR3 spans 20 residues. Per the germline V gene, CDR1 is MNHNS and CDR2 is SASEGT. V gave up 2 bases and J gave up 0 bases; unmatched junction bases: 16. CDR3 in amino acids: CASSEIRRGQSQYSNQPQHF. In DNA, the CDR3 is TGTGCCAGCAGTGAAATTCGGCGGGGACAGAGCCAATATAGCAATCAGCCCCAGCATTTT.

This chain uses TRBV7-6 with TRBJ2-2; D unresolved. There are 15 residues in the CDR3. Germline V gene sequence: CDR1 SGHVS, CDR2 FNYEAQ. V was clipped by 1 base and J by 0 bases, with 6 bases between them. CDR3 in amino acids: CASSLGPTNTGELFF. The CDR3 coding sequence is TGTGCCAGCAGCTTAGGCCCAACGAACACCGGGGAGCTGTTTTTT.

J is TRBJ2-1 and V is TRBV9, with D unresolved. Per germline, CDR1 SGDLS and CDR2 YYNGEE. Trimming pared 0 bases from V and 4 bases from J, leaving 5 bases between. The CDR3 loop spans 13 amino acids. The CDR3 nucleotides read TGTGCCAGCAGCGTAGGATCATACAATGAGCAGTTCTTC. It yields the protein CASSVGSYNEQFF.

This clone was seen just once. The chain employs TRBV6-1 and TRBJ1-4; possibly TRBD1 for D (5 bases). In germline, CDR1 is MNHNS, CDR2 SASEGT. V was clipped by 2 bases and J by 8 bases, with 15 bases between them. The CDR3 contains 15 residues. This CDR3 reads CASSELGPRGEKLFF. The CDR3 DNA sequence: TGTGCCAGCAGTGAATTGGGACCCCGGGGAGAAAAACTGTTTTTT.

J is TRBJ2-5 and V is TRBV19; D is uncertain. The CDR3 length is 12 residues. V lost 3 bases and J lost 1, with 3 bases in between. Germline V gene data show CDR1 as LNHDA and CDR2 as SQIVND (reference sequence). The CDR3 DNA reads TGTGCCAGTAGTATGGTCCAAGAGACCCAGTACTTC. This sequence encodes CASSMVQETQYF.

The J gene is TRBJ2-1, the V gene TRBV27; 9 bases are a match to TRBD2. Germline-derived CDR1 and CDR2 are MNHEY and SMNVEV (reference sequence). The CDR3 has 14 amino acids. V shed 7 bases and J 4 bases; nucleotides not matched to a gene: 5. The DNA of the CDR3 is TGTGCCAGCACAAGTCTAGCGGGGTACAATGAGCAGTTCTTC. Encoded protein: CASTSLAGYNEQFF.